A single sample is the source of the 10 T cell receptor beta chains below, sequenced in a study of OX40 agonist ivuxolimab in advanced cancers. Profiling relied on immunoSEQ multiplex PCR, and the TCRdb table lists in-frame clones only, not all of them. This sample has about 84,000 clones; 94% occur once, and the top ten carry approximately 11%. The source was CD4+ or CD8+ T cells sorted from blood, collected in a trial of the OX40 agonist ivuxolimab. The receptors come from an adult with an advanced solid tumor such as melanoma, head and neck, liver or kidney cancer.

The CDR3 here is CASSLTSGRVDTQYF. The CDR3 DNA sequence: TGTGCCAGCAGCCTCACTAGCGGGAGAGTGGATACGCAGTATTTT. The chain employs TRBV6-1 and TRBJ2-3, with TRBD2 matching over 11 bases. CDR1 is MNHNS and CDR2 is SASEGT in the germline V gene. This CDR3 has 15 residues. V lost 6 bases, J lost 6 bases, and 8 bases stayed unmatched.

The chain employs TRBV9 and TRBJ2-7, with 8 nucleotides matching TRBD2. V shed 3 bases, J shed 4 bases, and the junction held 3 bases outside the gene matches. CDR1 SGDLS and CDR2 YYNGEE come from the germline V gene. This CDR3 has 13 residues. For the CDR3, the DNA is TGTGCCAGCAGCGCGGGAGGGCCATACGAGCAGTACTTC. Its protein is CASSAGGPYEQYF. Combining the CDR3 with reference TRBV9 and TRBJ2-7 gives the whole variable domain DSGVTQTPKHLITATGQRVTLRCSPRSGDLSVYWYQQSLDQGLQFLIQYYNGEERAKGNILERFSAQQFPDLHSELNLSSLELGDSALYFCASSAGGPYEQYFGPGTRLTVT.

The chain couples TRBV5-1 to TRBJ2-5; D is perhaps TRBD2 (6 bases). The end of the DNA fits TRBJ2-7 better, so the J call may be wrong. Germline-derived CDR1 and CDR2 are SGHRS and YFSETQ. There are 14 residues in the CDR3. The CDR3 bases are TGCGCCAGCAGCCCCCCCGGGACTTACTACGAGCAGTACTTC. Translated: CASSPPGTYYEQYF.

The rearrangement uses TRBV6-1 and TRBJ2-7, with D maybe TRBD1 (5 bases). The CDR3 consists of 13 residues. Trimming removed 8 bases from V and 2 bases from J, with 13 bases in between. The V gene's germline CDR1 is MNHNS and CDR2 SASEGT. CDR3 nucleotides: TGTGCCAGCCGTCTCGACAGTACCTACGAGCAGTACTTC. Protein sequence: CASRLDSTYEQYF.

The rearrangement links TRBV11-3 to TRBJ1-1, with D tentatively TRBD1 (6 bases). This CDR3 region has 16 residues. The V end was cut by 1 base, the J end by 0 bases, with 12 bases between. Germline V CDR1 and CDR2: SGHNT, YENEEA. The CDR3 sequence: CASSLGQHRVNTEAFF. The CDR3 DNA follows: TGTGCCAGCAGCTTAGGTCAGCACAGGGTGAACACTGAAGCTTTCTTT.

The V gene is TRBV13, the J gene TRBJ1-2; 11 nucleotides align to TRBD1. Germline CDR1 reads PRHDT; CDR2 reads FYEKMQ (reference sequence). The CDR3 spans 14 residues. With 4 bases clipped from V and 7 bases from J, the junction kept 5 bases outside the gene matches. The CDR3 spells CASSYGTGGGGYTF. DNA of the CDR3: TGTGCCAGCAGCTACGGGACAGGGGGGGGTGGCTACACCTTC.

The chain couples TRBV30 to TRBJ1-1; D gene unclear. The CDR3 is 13 amino acids. Per germline, CDR1 GTSNPN and CDR2 SVGIG (reference sequence). V shed 0 bases and J shed 0 bases, with 5 bases lying between them. CDR3 bases: TGTGCCTGGAGTGTCGCAATGAACACTGAAGCTTTCTTT. Amino acid sequence: CAWSVAMNTEAFF.

The chain carries TRBV5-8 and TRBJ1-2; TRBD1 might be the D (5 bases). The germline V gene has CDR1 SGHTS and CDR2 YDEGEE. V gave up 3 bases and J gave up 2 bases, with 17 bases separating them. This CDR3 has 16 amino acids. CDR3: CASSSPPLGANYGYTF. CDR3 coding DNA: TGTGCCAGCAGCTCCCCCCCCCTCGGGGCGAACTATGGCTACACCTTC.

The chain recombines TRBV14 with TRBJ1-3; 8 nucleotides align to TRBD1. CDR3 length: 18 residues. The ends lost 0 bases at V and 0 bases at J; junction bases unmatched: 7. The germline CDR1 and CDR2 sequences are SGHDN and FVKESK. As DNA, the CDR3 is TGTGCCAGCAGCCAAGATCAGTGGACAGGGAGCTCTGGAAACACCATATATTTT. Translating it yields CASSQDQWTGSSGNTIYF. Drawing the rest from reference TRBV14 and TRBJ1-3, the complete variable domain is EAGVTQFPSHSVIEKGQTVTLRCDPISGHDNLYWYRRVMGKEIKFLLHFVKESKQDESGMPNNRFLAERTGGTYSTLKVQPAELEDSGVYFCASSQDQWTGSSGNTIYFGEGSWLTVV.

The chain couples TRBV4-1 to TRBJ2-5; 8 bases agree with TRBD2. V lost 1 base to trimming and J lost 3 bases; unmatched junction nucleotides: 16. Germline V lookup: CDR1 MGHRA, CDR2 YSYEKL. There are 19 residues in the CDR3. The CDR3 bases are TGCGCCAGCAGCCAAGTTTTTCAGCGGGAGATAGCGGTAAAAGAGACCCAGTACTTC. Amino acids: CASSQVFQREIAVKETQYF.